Given below is one TCR beta chain in context. Generated by immunoSEQ multiplex PCR, the TCRdb table keeps only in-frame clones and is missing some. Of 150,000 to 200,000 clones in the sample, roughly 91% were seen once. Deletions cut 2 bases from V and 1 base from J, with 15 bases between. The germline V gene has CDR1 ENHRY and CDR2 SYGVKD. The CDR3 loop spans 16 amino acids. The data were taken from a study of control samples from healthy donors and cancer patients. This clonotype originated in a woman in her thirties in good health. The source material was blood. The genes are TRBV10-3 and TRBJ2-7, with TRBD1 as a possible D gene (6 bases). The CDR3 sequence is CAISENSDRVSYEQYF. The CDR3, as DNA: TGTGCCATCAGTGAGAATTCGGACAGAGTTTCCTACGAGCAGTACTTC.